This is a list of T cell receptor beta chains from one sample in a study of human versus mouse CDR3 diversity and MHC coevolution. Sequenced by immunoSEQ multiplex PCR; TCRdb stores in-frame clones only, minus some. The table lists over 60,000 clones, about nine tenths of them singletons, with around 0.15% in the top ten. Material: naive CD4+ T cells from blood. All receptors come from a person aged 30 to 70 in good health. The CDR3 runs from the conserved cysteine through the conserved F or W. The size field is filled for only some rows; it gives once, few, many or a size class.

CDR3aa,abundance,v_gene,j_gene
CASSELAGIGRYGYTF,once,TRBV6-1,TRBJ1-2
CASSQDSGQPLHF,-,TRBV4-2,TRBJ1-6
CASSHGRLAGESDTQYF,-,TRBV4-1,TRBJ2-3
CVGQNPDTQYF,-,TRBV20-1,TRBJ2-3
CAWSVRLAGYGQYF,-,TRBV30,TRBJ2-7
CACQGTQGMVETF,-,TRBV30,TRBJ1-2
CASSSTGGWETQYF,-,TRBV27,TRBJ2-5
CASRRTGGSGNTIYF,few,TRBV6-5,TRBJ1-3
CASSLPETNYGYTF,-,TRBV18,TRBJ1-2
CASSVHANTGELFF,once,TRBV9,TRBJ2-2
CAWSLTRTGRYSGNTIYF,-,TRBV30,TRBJ1-3
CASSESGGTEAFF,-,TRBV25-1,TRBJ1-1
CAWGNTGNTGELFF,-,TRBV30,TRBJ2-2
CASSQGAYGYTF,-,TRBV28,TRBJ1-2
CASKRGPGDTEAFF,-,TRBV7-3,TRBJ1-1
CAWSSPLTGNTIYF,-,TRBV30,TRBJ1-3
CASSRDRQNEKLFF,-,TRBV6-5,TRBJ1-4
CASSTRGGSGGVHTDTQYF,-,TRBV21-1,TRBJ2-3
CAGNDRKNTGELFF,-,TRBV6-1,TRBJ2-2
CASSPRGGGYEQYF,-,TRBV18,TRBJ2-7
CASSEARGTNSPLHF,-,TRBV6-1,TRBJ1-6
CASSPRLAGDEQYF,-,TRBV9,TRBJ2-7
CASSLLGDRSTDTQYF,-,TRBV7-7,TRBJ2-3
CANKTNYGYTF,few,TRBV21-1,TRBJ1-2
CASSLVVGTTTGELFF,-,TRBV5-1,TRBJ2-2
CAWTQTGSNSPLHF,-,TRBV30,TRBJ1-6
CASSQDNSPYEQYF,-,TRBV14,TRBJ2-7
CASSLPGVVRTTDTQYF,-,TRBV5-1,TRBJ2-3
CASSSDYGDEQFF,-,TRBV27,TRBJ2-1
CAWQLFTGGKAFF,-,TRBV30,TRBJ1-1
CASSLGQSSYEQYF,-,TRBV5-1,-